This T cell receptor beta chain was found in a study of cytomegalovirus exposure and HLA in healthy donors. At the level of the study: Per a later analysis, the 666 first-cohort and approximately 120 validation repertoires shared one platform. Study-wide results and caveats: Later, an analysis found that TCR clusters from the first cohort tended to co-occur in the 90 to 150 validation repertoires. There were under 200 TCR beta chains listed as cytomegalovirus-associated.

Data came from immunoSEQ multiplex PCR; TCRdb stores just in-frame clones and leaves some out. The data contain about 240,000 clones, about 87% of them singletons. The CDR3 spans 15 residues. After removal of 2 bases from V and 8 bases from J, the junction contained 10 bases not matched to a gene. The germline V gene encodes CDR1 MDHEN and CDR2 SYDVKM. In its sample, this clone was seen a few times. The antigen remains unidentified. This chain links TRBV28 with TRBJ1-2; 8 nucleotides match TRBD1. The sample comprised PBMCs. The sequence was obtained from a man aged 18 to 30 in good health and CMV-seronegative. CDR3 protein: CASSLPGGLAGGYTF. In DNA form, the CDR3 reads TGTGCCAGCAGTTTACCAGGGGGCCTTGCCGGCGGCTACACCTTC.